The clone carrying this T cell receptor beta chain has only a few counts. Its specificity is not known. V gave up 4 bases and J gave up 7 bases; unmatched junction bases: 6. The CDR3 length is 15 residues. The V gene's germline CDR1 is SGHNT and CDR2 YYREEE (reference sequence). Sequencing was performed with immunoSEQ multiplex PCR; in TCRdb, only in-frame clones are kept and a portion is missing. The sample records some 240,000 clones, 50% to 75% being singletons. This sample was taken from a study of shared clonotypes between healthy human individuals. Study outcomes and limitations: Non-shared clonotypes displayed generation probabilities falling below those of clonotypes present in all four donors. Naive subsets typically showed greater estimated richness than memory subsets.

The sequencing input was memory CD4+ T cells sorted from blood. Subset reported: CD45RA-negative fraction. The TCR originated in a man aged 25-45 years in good health. The chain has TRBV5-4 and TRBJ2-2; 11 bases fit TRBD1. The chain's CDR3 is CASSRGQGAGGELFF. CDR3 nucleotides: TGTGCCAGCAGCCGCGGACAGGGGGCCGGCGGGGAGCTGTTTTTT.